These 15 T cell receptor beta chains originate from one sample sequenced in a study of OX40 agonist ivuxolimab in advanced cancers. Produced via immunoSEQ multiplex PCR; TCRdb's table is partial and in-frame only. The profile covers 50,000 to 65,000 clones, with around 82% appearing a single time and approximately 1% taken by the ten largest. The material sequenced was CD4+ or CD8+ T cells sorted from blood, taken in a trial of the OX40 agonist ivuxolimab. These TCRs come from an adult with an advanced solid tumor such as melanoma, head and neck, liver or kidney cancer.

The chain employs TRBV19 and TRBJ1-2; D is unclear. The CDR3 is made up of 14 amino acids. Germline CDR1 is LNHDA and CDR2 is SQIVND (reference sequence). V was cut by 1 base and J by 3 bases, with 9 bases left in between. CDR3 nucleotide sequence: TGTGCCAGTAGTATAGGACCCCGGGACTATGGCTACACCTTC. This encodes CASSIGPRDYGYTF.

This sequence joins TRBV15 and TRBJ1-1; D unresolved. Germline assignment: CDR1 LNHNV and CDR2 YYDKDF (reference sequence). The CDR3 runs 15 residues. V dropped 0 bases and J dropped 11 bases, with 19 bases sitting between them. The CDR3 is CATSRDRVGYLDAFF. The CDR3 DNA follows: TGTGCCACCAGCAGAGATAGGGTAGGGTATTTGGATGCTTTCTTT. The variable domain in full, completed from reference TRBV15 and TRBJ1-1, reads DAMVIQNPRYQVTQFGKPVTLSCSQTLNHNVMYWYQQKSSQAPKLLFHYYDKDFNNEADTPDNFQSRRPNTSFCFLDIRSPGLGDTAMYLCATSRDRVGYLDAFFGQGTRLTVV.

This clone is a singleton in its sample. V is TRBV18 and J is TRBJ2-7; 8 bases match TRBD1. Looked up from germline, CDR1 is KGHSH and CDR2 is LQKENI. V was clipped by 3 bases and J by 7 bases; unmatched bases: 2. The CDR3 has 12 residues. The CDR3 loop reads CASSPTGVEQYF. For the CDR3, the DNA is TGTGCCAGCTCACCGACAGGGGTAGAGCAGTACTTC.

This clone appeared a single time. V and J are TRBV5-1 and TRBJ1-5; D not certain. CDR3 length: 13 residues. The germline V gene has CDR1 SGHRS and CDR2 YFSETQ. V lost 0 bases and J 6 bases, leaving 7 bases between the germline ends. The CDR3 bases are TGCGCCAGCAGCTTGGTCCCTAGTCAGCCCCAGCATTTT. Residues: CASSLVPSQPQHF.

CDR3 sequence (DNA): TGTGCCATCAGTCGGACCCTGGACACTGAAGCTTTCTTT. Translating it yields CAISRTLDTEAFF. The J gene is TRBJ1-1, the V gene TRBV10-3; D uncertain. This CDR3 comprises 13 residues. Trimming removed 5 bases at V and 3 bases at J, with 10 bases between. The V gene's germline CDR1 is ENHRY and CDR2 SYGVKD.

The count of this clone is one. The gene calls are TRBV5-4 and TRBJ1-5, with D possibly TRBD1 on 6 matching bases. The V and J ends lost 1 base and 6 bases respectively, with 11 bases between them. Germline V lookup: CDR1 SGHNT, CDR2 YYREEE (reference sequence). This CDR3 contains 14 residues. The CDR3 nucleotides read TGTGCCAGCAGCTTGCAGGGGTCTTTTCAGCCCCAGCATTTT. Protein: CASSLQGSFQPQHF.

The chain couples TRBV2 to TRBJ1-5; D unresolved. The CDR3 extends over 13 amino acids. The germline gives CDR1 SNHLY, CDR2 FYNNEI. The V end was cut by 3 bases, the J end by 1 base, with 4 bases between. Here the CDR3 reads CASSDRSNQPQHF. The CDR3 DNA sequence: TGTGCCAGCAGTGATAGGAGCAATCAGCCCCAGCATTTT.

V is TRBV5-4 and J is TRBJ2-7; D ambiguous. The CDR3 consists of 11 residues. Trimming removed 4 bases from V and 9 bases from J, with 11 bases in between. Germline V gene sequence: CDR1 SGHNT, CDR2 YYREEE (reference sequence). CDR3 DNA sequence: TGTGCCAGCAGCCCCAGGAGACTGCAGTACTTC. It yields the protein CASSPRRLQYF.

For the CDR3, the DNA is TGTGCCAGTAGTACTCAGGGGGACACCCCCTATGGCTACACCTTC. This translates into CASSTQGDTPYGYTF. The chain combines TRBV19 with TRBJ1-2; 7 bases fit TRBD1. The CDR3 has 15 residues. V shed 4 bases, J shed 4 bases, and the junction held 9 bases outside the gene matches. Germline V gene data show CDR1 as LNHDA and CDR2 as SQIVND (reference sequence). Variable domain in full (rest from reference TRBV19 and TRBJ1-2): DGGITQSPKYLFRKEGQNVTLSCEQNLNHDAMYWYRQDPGQGLRLIYYSQIVNDFQKGDIAEGYSVSREKKESFPLTVTSAQKNPTAFYLCASSTQGDTPYGYTFGSGTRLTVV.

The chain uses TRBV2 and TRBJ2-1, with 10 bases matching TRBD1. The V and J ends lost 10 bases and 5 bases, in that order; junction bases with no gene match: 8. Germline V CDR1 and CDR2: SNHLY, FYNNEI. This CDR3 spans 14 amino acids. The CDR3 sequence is CAILRDRGDNEQFF. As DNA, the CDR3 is TGTGCCATCCTGCGGGACAGGGGAGACAATGAGCAGTTCTTC.

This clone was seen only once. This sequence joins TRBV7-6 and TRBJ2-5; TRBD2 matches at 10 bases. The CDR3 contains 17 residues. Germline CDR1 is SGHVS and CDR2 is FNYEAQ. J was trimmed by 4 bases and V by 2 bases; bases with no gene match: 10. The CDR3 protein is CASSLRVPSGGRETQYF. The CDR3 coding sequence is TGTGCCAGCAGCTTAAGGGTCCCTAGCGGGGGAAGAGAGACCCAGTACTTC.

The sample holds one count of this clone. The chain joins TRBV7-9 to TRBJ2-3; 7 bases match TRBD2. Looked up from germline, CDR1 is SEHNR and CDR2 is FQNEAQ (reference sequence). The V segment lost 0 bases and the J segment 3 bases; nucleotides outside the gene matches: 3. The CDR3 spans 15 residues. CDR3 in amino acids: CASSLALASTDTQYF. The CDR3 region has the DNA TGTGCCAGCAGCTTAGCACTAGCGAGTACAGATACGCAGTATTTT.

CDR3 sequence (DNA): TGCGCCAGCAGCCAAGACCCCGGGGCTGGCTACACCTTC. It is translated as CASSQDPGAGYTF. The chain combines TRBV4-1 with TRBJ1-2, with D perhaps matching TRBD1 (5 bases). This CDR3 is built from 13 residues. Deletions cut 0 bases from V and 7 bases from J, with 9 bases between. Germline V gene data show CDR1 as MGHRA and CDR2 as YSYEKL.

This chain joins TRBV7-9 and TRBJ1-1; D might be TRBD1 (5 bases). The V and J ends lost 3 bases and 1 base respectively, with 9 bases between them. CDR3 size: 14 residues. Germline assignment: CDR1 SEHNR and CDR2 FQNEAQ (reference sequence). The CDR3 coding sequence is TGTGCCAGCAGCTTCCAAGACAGGAACACTGAAGCTTTCTTT. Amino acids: CASSFQDRNTEAFF.

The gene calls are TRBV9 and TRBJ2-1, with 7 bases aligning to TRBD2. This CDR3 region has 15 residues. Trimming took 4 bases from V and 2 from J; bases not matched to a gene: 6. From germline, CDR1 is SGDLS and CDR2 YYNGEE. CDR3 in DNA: TGTGCCAGCAGCCCCTCGGGGGGAACCTACAATGAGCAGTTCTTC. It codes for CASSPSGGTYNEQFF.